The rows below give T cell receptor beta chains drawn from one sample of a study of OX40 agonist ivuxolimab in advanced cancers. Repertoires were generated with immunoSEQ multiplex PCR, while TCRdb's copy carries only in-frame clones and drops some. The sample has 55,000 to 65,000 clones, about 92% seen once; the top ten hold over 20%. This specimen was CD4+ or CD8+ T cells sorted from blood, taken in a trial of the OX40 agonist ivuxolimab. These receptors came from an adult with an advanced solid tumor such as melanoma, head and neck, liver or kidney cancer. The CDR3 runs from the conserved cysteine through the conserved F or W.

>13|TRBV9|TRBJ1-4
CASSVGGNEKLFF
>13|TRBV6-1|TRBJ1-5
CASSTTLQGTQHF
>15|TRBV2|TRBJ1-6
CASSDGRGLSSPLHF
>16|TRBV4-1|TRBJ1-1
CASSQVRDSLGTEAFF
>13|TRBV6-5|TRBJ2-1
CASSYTGYNEQFF
>15|TRBV29-1|TRBJ2-3
CSVYGTDRAGDTQYF
>12|TRBV11-2|TRBJ2-5
CASTLGGETQYF
>17|TRBV27|TRBJ2-1
CASSLWSGTSRNNEQFF
>16|TRBV10-3|TRBJ2-1
CAISESLRSSYNEQFF
>15|TRBV5-1|TRBJ2-5
CASSPWQVAKETQYF
>15|TRBV6-5|TRBJ2-2
CASSYSIGSTGELFF
>12|TRBV27|TRBJ1-2
CASIWAGYGYTF
>14|TRBV6-5|TRBJ1-5
CASYITHANQPQHF
>13|TRBV30|TRBJ1-1
CAWSVTAGTEAFF
>15|TRBV4-1|TRBJ1-1
CASSPGQGENTEAFF
>16|TRBV28|TRBJ2-1
CASRLSLAGTYNEQFF
>16|TRBV9|TRBJ2-1
CASSVGGDRALYEQFF
>13|TRBV13|TRBJ2-3
CASSLGVVDTQYF
>13|TRBV30|TRBJ1-6
CAWSDSRNSPLHF
>20|TRBV30|TRBJ2-1
CAWSHRMGLAGVSSYNEQFF
>11|TRBV9|TRBJ2-1
CASSAGPLQFF
>14|TRBV19|TRBJ2-3
CASRDRQGADTQYF
>11|TRBV6-1|TRBJ1-1
CASSIGAEAFF
>14|TRBV7-3|TRBJ2-3
CASSFGDLADTQYF
>12|TRBV30|TRBJ1-3
CAWSVPGNTIYF
>11|TRBV11-3|TRBJ2-3
CASSLGATQYF
>13|TRBV7-3|TRBJ2-2
CASSFARTGELFF
>15|TRBV27|TRBJ1-2
CASSLEGQGDYGYTF
>14|TRBV5-1|TRBJ1-1
CASSLDSWNTEAFF
>14|TRBV11-2|TRBJ1-6
CASSFTGFISPLHF
>14|TRBV15|TRBJ2-5
CATSSGGDQETQYF
>15|TRBV19|TRBJ1-2
CASSTRDRARYGYTF
>13|TRBV28|TRBJ2-1
CASLRELHNEQFF
>17|TRBV5-1|TRBJ2-2
CASSSGSGGWLAGELFF
>14|TRBV7-6|TRBJ1-4
CASSLGTAGEKLFF
>18|TRBV28|TRBJ2-2
CASSLWGYGTGGTGELFF
>16|TRBV4-3|TRBJ1-5
CASSQVLGYSNQPQHF
>14|TRBV9|TRBJ2-1
CASSVEDQSNEQFF
>13|TRBV29-1|TRBJ2-1
CSGIGRRDNEQFF
>13|TRBV7-8|TRBJ2-1
CASSSEPTHEQFF
>16|TRBV6-5|TRBJ2-2
CASSYYGGGAAGELFF
>13|TRBV25-1|TRBJ1-4
CASSGHRREKLFF
>14|TRBV7-6|TRBJ2-2
CASSLEGRTGELFF
>14|TRBV28|TRBJ1-2
CASSSPRTGYGYTF
>13|TRBV29-1|TRBJ2-7
CSVEGTGAYEQYF
>14|TRBV15|TRBJ2-3
CATSREGSLHSLYF
>15|TRBV13|TRBJ1-4
CASSLFRDGLPELFF
>16|TRBV4-1|TRBJ2-1
CASNQKRDRVGNEQFF
>18|TRBV28|TRBJ1-1
CASSLPIPLTGPATEAFF
>21|TRBV15|TRBJ2-3
CATSREIVGRKVPQGADTQYF
>12|TRBV18|TRBJ1-5
CASSPGGQPQHF
>14|TRBV4-3|TRBJ1-1
CASRTWGGGTEAFF